This T cell receptor beta chain was obtained from a study of T cells in Graves' hyperthyroidism and ophthalmopathy. Study details: Blood was drawn when the patient was first diagnosed and still untreated.

Hyperthyroidism patients were newly diagnosed, had disease duration under 2 months, and were aged 18 to 65 years. TCR beta CDR3 regions were amplified from RNA. HTBI primers drove first-round RT-PCR of the TCR CDR3. MiXCR, applied by TCRdb to the multiplex PCR reads, yields one record per CDR3 protein. This sample carries about 840,000 distinct CDR3 sequences, roughly 40% of them seen once, and the ten largest clones take 7.5% to 9.5%. CDR1 is SGDLS and CDR2 is YYNGEE in the germline V gene. The CDR3 is 13 residues long. V lost 0 bases, J lost 3 bases, and 6 bases lay in between. The source is a man aged 18 to 29 with Graves' hyperthyroidism. The sequenced sample consisted of blood. The chain recombines TRBV9 with TRBJ1-2, with D uncertain. This CDR3 reads CASSVGTYYGYTF. For the CDR3, the DNA is TGTGCCAGCAGCGTAGGGACGTACTATGGCTACACCTTC. The variable domain in full, with the rest retrieved from reference TRBV9 and TRBJ1-2, is DSGVTQTPKHLITATGQRVTLRCSPRSGDLSVYWYQQSLDQGLQFLIQYYNGEERAKGNILERFSAQQFPDLHSELNLSSLELGDSALYFCASSVGTYYGYTFGSGTRLTVV.